This TCR beta chain stems from a study of CXCR3-negative and CXCR3-positive naive CD8 T cells. Study-wide results and limits: Both of the naive subsets showed about the same high diversity, but memory CD8+ cells had much less.

CDR3 length equals 11 residues. Germline lookup yields CDR1 SEHNR and CDR2 FQNEAQ (reference sequence). With respect to this clonotype: Antigen specificity is unknown.

Researchers prepared the TRB cDNA libraries using 5' RACE with UMI labels. Following a re-call of the 5' RACE reads, TCRdb has one entry per CDR3 protein and lacks DNA. The sample has about 41,000 distinct CDR3 sequences. V gene TRBV7-9 combines with J gene TRBJ2-7; the TCRdb D gene call, TRBD2, has no DNA to confirm it. Sequenced material: memory CD8+ T cells from blood. The source of this sequence is a human donor in good health. Some clones in this sample may be carry-over from other donors' samples. The CDR3 sequence: CGEVEGYEQYF.